The next 5 T cell receptor beta chains were all read from a single sample in a study of T cell responses to AZD1222 COVID-19 vaccine (dated by TCRdb to about 2021). Receptors were amplified or captured by the immunoSEQ multiplex PCR assay. This is the immuneACCESS table as TCRdb keeps it, with only in-frame sequences that have V and J called. A part of the clones is gone; compared with another copy, unresolved V genes explain less than half, and the rest is unexplained. The sample contains roughly 98,000 clones, about 88% of them found a single time. The top ten hold roughly 15% of the sample. The intended sense of this specimen's time point label: about 28 days (+/-7) after the second vaccine dose. The sequenced sample was peripheral blood, obtained 28 days after the second AZD1222 dose. These receptors came from an adult who received the AZD1222 COVID-19 vaccine.

This chain connects TRBV6-5 to TRBJ1-1; the D is unclear. Germline V gene data show CDR1 as MNHEY and CDR2 as SVGAGI. The CDR3 spans 13 residues. Trimming removed 4 bases at V and 0 bases at J, with 6 bases between. The CDR3, as DNA: TGTGCCAGCAGTTTTGGTCTGAACACTGAAGCTTTCTTT. It codes for CASSFGLNTEAFF.

The chain is built from TRBV6-5 and TRBJ1-1, with D unclear. CDR3 length equals 12 residues. V was shortened by 3 bases and J by 7 bases, with 9 bases between the two germline ends. Germline V lookup: CDR1 MNHEY, CDR2 SVGAGI. The CDR3 nucleotides are TGTGCCAGCAGTTATCTGCGGGGTGAAGCTTTCTTT. Translating gives CASSYLRGEAFF.

This clone was seen a few times. The chain couples TRBV28 to TRBJ2-7; D not certain. V lost 2 bases to trimming and J lost 4 bases, with 12 bases between them. Germline loops: CDR1 MDHEN, CDR2 SYDVKM. The CDR3 extends over 14 amino acids. As DNA, the CDR3 is TGTGCCAGCAGTTTAGGGGTTAAAGCGTACGAGCAGTACTTC. It encodes CASSLGVKAYEQYF. Supplemented by reference TRBV28 and TRBJ2-7, the full variable domain reads DVKVTQSSRYLVKRTGEKVFLECVQDMDHENMFWYRQDPGLGLRLIYFSYDVKMKEKGDIPEGYSVSREKKERFSLILESASTNQTSMYLCASSLGVKAYEQYFGPGTRLTVT.

This clone was counted once. V is TRBV3-1 (or the pseudogene TRBV3-2) and J is TRBJ2-1, with TRBD2 matching over 13 bases. The germline V gene encodes CDR1 LGHDT and CDR2 YNNKEL (reference sequence). The CDR3 is made up of 18 amino acids. The V and J ends lost 6 bases and 0 bases, in that order; junction bases with no gene match: 8. In nucleotides, the CDR3 is TGTGCCAGCAGTCCCCGGACTAGCGGGAGCAGCTCCTACAATGAGCAGTTCTTC. Its translation is CASSPRTSGSSSYNEQFF.

The rearrangement joins TRBV29-1 to TRBJ2-1, with D uncertain. This CDR3 is 13 amino acids long. Per germline, CDR1 SQVTM and CDR2 ANQGSEA. Between the trimmed V and J ends, which lost 2 bases and 5 bases, there was a span of 10 bases. CDR3 in DNA: TGCAGCGTTGAACCCTTCAGAAACAATGAGCAGTTCTTC. This gives the protein CSVEPFRNNEQFF.